The 17 T cell receptor beta chains given below trace back to one sample, sequenced in a study of T cells after yellow fever vaccination. TCRdb re-called the 5' RACE reads through MiXCR, storing one row per CDR3 protein. The profile covers about 550,000 distinct CDR3 sequences, with 15% to 20% appearing a single time and 14% taken by the ten largest. This sample comprised PBMCs, obtained 15 days after the yellow fever booster vaccination. Receptor source: a young man who received the YFV17D yellow fever vaccine.

This clonotype was observed a few times. The V gene is TRBV3-1, the J gene TRBJ2-7, with 7 bases lining up with TRBD2. Per the germline V gene, CDR1 is LGHDT and CDR2 is YNNKEL (reference sequence). This CDR3 is 15 amino acids long. The junction had 6 bases not matched to a gene; V was cut back by 0 bases and J by 4 bases. In nucleotides, the CDR3 is TGTGCCAGCAGCCAAGACTGGGAGGGTGCTTACGAGCAGTACTTC. Its protein is CASSQDWEGAYEQYF.

This clonotype has more than one count but fewer than ten. V gene TRBV5-1 combines with J gene TRBJ2-7; 7 bases align to TRBD1. The CDR3 extends over 15 amino acids. Trimming cost V 2 bases and J 0 bases; bases outside gene matches: 5. Germline values: CDR1 SGHRS, CDR2 YFSETQ. As DNA, the CDR3 is TGCGCCAGCAGCTTAGGGGACAGATTCTCCTACGAGCAGTACTTC. Its translation: CASSLGDRFSYEQYF.

At least ten counts were recorded for this clonotype. This chain connects TRBV7-2 to TRBJ2-1, with unresolved D. CDR1 is SGHTA and CDR2 is FQGNSA in the germline V gene. Trimming removed 1 base at V and 4 bases at J, with 8 bases between. This CDR3 has 14 residues. The CDR3 sequence is CASSLVNLYNEQFF. The DNA of the CDR3 is TGTGCCAGCAGCTTAGTAAACCTGTACAATGAGCAGTTCTTC.

The chain links TRBV7-2 to TRBJ2-2; tentatively, D is TRBD1 or TRBD2 (5 bases each). Looked up from germline, CDR1 is SGHTA and CDR2 is FQGNSA. CDR3 length: 14 residues. V gave up 2 bases and J gave up 7 bases, with 11 bases separating them. DNA for the CDR3: TGTGCCAGCAGCTTATCGGGACGGGGCGGGGAGCTGTTTTTT. This codes for CASSLSGRGGELFF.

A few counts support this clonotype. The chain is built from TRBV10-3 and TRBJ1-1; maybe TRBD1 (5 bases). This CDR3 has 15 residues. CDR1 and CDR2 (germline): ENHRY, SYGVKD. The V gene lost 10 bases and the J gene lost 8 bases, with 26 bases spanning the gap. CDR3 sequence reads: CATLGTERFSWEAFF. The CDR3 DNA sequence: TGTGCCACCCTGGGGACGGAACGCTTCTCGTGGGAAGCTTTCTTT.

The table lists this clonotype with a few counts. This sequence joins TRBV20-1 and TRBJ2-1; D may correspond to TRBD1 or TRBD2 (5 bases each). V dropped 5 bases and J dropped 8 bases, with 16 bases sitting between them. In germline, CDR1 is DFQATT, CDR2 SNEGSKA (reference sequence). CDR3 size: 13 residues. CDR3 in DNA: TGCAGTGCTCTCGGGGCCACGCATGATGAGCAGTTCTTC. Its protein product is CSALGATHDEQFF.

The V call is TRBV10-3, the J call TRBJ2-7; TRBD1 aligns across 8 bases. With 0 bases clipped from V and 0 bases from J, the junction kept 4 bases outside the gene matches. The CDR3 has 16 residues. Germline V gene lookup returns CDR1 ENHRY and CDR2 SYGVKD. The CDR3 region has the DNA TGTGCCATCAGTGAGTCCAGAACAGGGGGCTCCTACGAGCAGTACTTC. Its protein is CAISESRTGGSYEQYF.

The rearrangement uses TRBV5-1 and TRBJ2-3; the D gene is possibly TRBD2 (6 bases). The CDR3 is 16 residues long. V gave up 0 bases and J gave up 1 base, with 12 bases separating them. Germline loops: CDR1 SGHRS, CDR2 YFSETQ. The CDR3 DNA follows: TGCGCCAGCAGCTTGGTCCACGGGAGAGGCACAGATACGCAGTATTTT. As protein: CASSLVHGRGTDTQYF.

J is TRBJ2-2 and V is TRBV5-1; TRBD2 matches 8 bases. V trimming: 3 bases; J trimming: 7 bases; junction bases outside the gene matches: 11. There are 16 residues in the CDR3. CDR1 SGHRS and CDR2 YFSETQ come from the germline V gene. Here the CDR3 DNA reads TGCGCCAGCAGCTCCCAGGAGCGGGAGTTCTTCGGGGAGCTGTTTTTT. Residues: CASSSQEREFFGELFF. Drawing the rest from reference TRBV5-1 and TRBJ2-2, the complete variable domain is KAGVTQTPRYLIKTRGQQVTLSCSPISGHRSVSWYQQTPGQGLQFLFEYFSETQRNKGNFPGRFSGRQFSNSRSEMNVSTLELGDSALYLCASSSQEREFFGELFFGEGSRLTVL.

DNA for the CDR3: TGTGCCAGCAGCGCACGCGGGAATACAGATACGCAGTATTTT. Protein product: CASSARGNTDTQYF. The chain has TRBV9 and TRBJ2-3; weak D call: TRBD2 (6 bases). The CDR3 sequence is 14 residues long. Germline-derived CDR1 and CDR2 are SGDLS and YYNGEE. V shed 3 bases and J shed 3 bases, with 11 bases lying between them.

The chain is built from TRBV12-3 or TRBV12-4 and TRBJ1-2, with unresolved D. The CDR3 covers 11 residues. Trimming cost V 6 bases and J 2 bases, with 4 bases left between them. The CDR3 spells CASRENYGYTF. CDR3 DNA: TGTGCCAGCAGGGAGAACTATGGCTACACCTTC.

CDR3: CASSFWESTDTQYF. CDR3 DNA: TGTGCCAGCAGTTTTTGGGAGAGCACAGATACGCAGTATTTT. J is TRBJ2-3 and V is TRBV12-3 or TRBV12-4; TRBD2 is a possible D gene (5 bases). Trimming pared 3 bases from V and 0 bases from J, leaving 7 bases between. This CDR3 comprises 14 residues.

The chain recombines TRBV30 with TRBJ1-2; D is uncertain. Trimming shortened V by 2 bases and J by 6 bases, and 13 bases separated the two germline ends. Germline loops: CDR1 GTSNPN, CDR2 SVGIG (reference sequence). There are 13 residues in the CDR3. The CDR3 protein is CAWSHPGKDGYTF. The CDR3 nucleotides are TGTGCCTGGAGTCACCCGGGGAAGGATGGCTACACCTTC. Full variable domain (remainder filled in from reference TRBV30 and TRBJ1-2): SQTIHQWPATLVQPVGSPLSLECTVEGTSNPNLYWYRQAAGRGLQLLFYSVGIGQISSEVPQNLSASRPQDRQFILSSKKLLLSDSGFYLCAWSHPGKDGYTFGSGTRLTVV.

This clonotype was seen a few times. The V and J genes are TRBV11-2 and TRBJ2-7, with 9 bases fitting TRBD1. Unmatched junction bases numbered 23, after V lost 3 bases and J lost 5 bases. The CDR3 contains 20 residues. Germline CDR1 SGHAT, CDR2 FQNNGV. The CDR3 is CASSFRRTGQGGPGAHEQYF. CDR3 coding DNA: TGTGCCAGCAGCTTTAGGAGAACGGGACAGGGAGGGCCTGGGGCCCACGAGCAGTACTTC.

With regard to this clonotype: At one end, the junction sequence differs from germline, possibly due to a read error. The rearrangement uses TRBV10-3 and TRBJ2-1, with D unclear. The CDR3 runs to 15 residues. CDR1 and CDR2 from the germline V gene are ENHRY and SYGVKD. The CDR3 spells CATSESKGSYNEQFF. In DNA, the CDR3 is TGTGCCACCAGTGAGTCGAAGGGATCCTACAATGAGCAGTTCTTC.

The CDR3 nucleotides read TGTGCCAGCAGCACCGGACAGGGCATGACCTACGAGCAGTACTTC. Residues: CASSTGQGMTYEQYF. This chain links TRBV7-6 with TRBJ2-7; TRBD1 aligns across 8 bases. After removal of 5 bases from V and 2 bases from J, the junction contained 8 bases not matched to a gene. The germline V gene has CDR1 SGHVS and CDR2 FNYEAQ. CDR3 length: 15 residues.

The gene calls are TRBV27 and TRBJ2-1, with TRBD2 identical over 9 bases. V lost 0 bases, J lost 3 bases, and 3 bases stayed unmatched. The CDR3 is 16 amino acids. The germline CDR1 and CDR2 sequences are MNHEY and SMNVEV (reference sequence). CDR3: CASSLSPSGNYNEQFF. The DNA of the CDR3 is TGTGCCAGCAGTTTATCCCCTAGCGGGAACTACAATGAGCAGTTCTTC.